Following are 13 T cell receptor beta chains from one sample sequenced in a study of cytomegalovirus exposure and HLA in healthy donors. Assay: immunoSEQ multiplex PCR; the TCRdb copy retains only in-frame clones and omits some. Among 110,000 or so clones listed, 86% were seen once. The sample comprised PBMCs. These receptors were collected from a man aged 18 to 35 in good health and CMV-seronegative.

The CDR3 protein is CASSTPSGRSYEQYF. The CDR3 nucleotides are TGTGCCAGCAGTACTCCTAGCGGGCGGTCCTACGAGCAGTACTTC. The chain couples TRBV6-6 to TRBJ2-7; 8 bases map to TRBD2. The CDR3 has 15 amino acids. CDR1 and CDR2 from the germline V gene are MNHNY and SVGAGI (reference sequence). Unmatched junction bases numbered 7, after V lost 5 bases and J lost 1 base.

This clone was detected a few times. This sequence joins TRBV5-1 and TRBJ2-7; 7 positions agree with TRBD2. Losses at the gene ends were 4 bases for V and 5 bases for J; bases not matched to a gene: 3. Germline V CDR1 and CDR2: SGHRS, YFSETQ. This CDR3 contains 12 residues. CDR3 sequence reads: CASSPRGDEQYF. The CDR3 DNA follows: TGCGCCAGCAGCCCCCGGGGGGACGAGCAGTACTTC. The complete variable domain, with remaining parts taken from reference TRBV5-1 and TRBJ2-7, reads KAGVTQTPRYLIKTRGQQVTLSCSPISGHRSVSWYQQTPGQGLQFLFEYFSETQRNKGNFPGRFSGRQFSNSRSEMNVSTLELGDSALYLCASSPRGDEQYFGPGTRLTVT.

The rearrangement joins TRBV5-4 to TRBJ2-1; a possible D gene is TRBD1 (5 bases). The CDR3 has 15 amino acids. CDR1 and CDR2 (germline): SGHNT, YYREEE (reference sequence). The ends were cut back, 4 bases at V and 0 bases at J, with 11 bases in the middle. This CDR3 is CASSLTGSSYNEQFF. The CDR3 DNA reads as TGTGCCAGCAGCCTTACAGGTTCCTCCTACAATGAGCAGTTCTTC.

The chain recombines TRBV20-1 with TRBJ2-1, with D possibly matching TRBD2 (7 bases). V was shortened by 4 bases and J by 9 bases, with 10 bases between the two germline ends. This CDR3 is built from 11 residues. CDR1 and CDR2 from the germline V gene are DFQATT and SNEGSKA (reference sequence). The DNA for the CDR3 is TGCAGTGCTAAGAGGGGGGGTGAGCAGTTCTTC. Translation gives CSAKRGGEQFF.

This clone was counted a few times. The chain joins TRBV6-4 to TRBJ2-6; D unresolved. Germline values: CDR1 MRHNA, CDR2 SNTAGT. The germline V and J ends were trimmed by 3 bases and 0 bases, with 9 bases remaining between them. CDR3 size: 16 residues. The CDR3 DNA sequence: TGTGCCAGCAGTGAAAACTCTCCCTCTGGGGCCAACGTCCTGACTTTC. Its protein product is CASSENSPSGANVLTF.

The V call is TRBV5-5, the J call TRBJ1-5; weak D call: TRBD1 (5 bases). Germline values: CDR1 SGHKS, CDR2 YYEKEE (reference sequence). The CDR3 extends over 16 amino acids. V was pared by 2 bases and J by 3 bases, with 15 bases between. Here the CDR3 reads CASSFGAAGTNQPQHF. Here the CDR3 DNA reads TGTGCCAGCAGCTTCGGGGCAGCGGGAACCAATCAGCCCCAGCATTTT.

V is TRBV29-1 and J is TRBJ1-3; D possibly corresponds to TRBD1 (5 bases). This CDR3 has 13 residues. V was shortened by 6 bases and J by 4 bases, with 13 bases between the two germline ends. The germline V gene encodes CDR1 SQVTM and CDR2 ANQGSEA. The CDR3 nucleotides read TGCAGCGTCCAAGGGGCGTTAGGAAACACCATATATTTT. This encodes CSVQGALGNTIYF.

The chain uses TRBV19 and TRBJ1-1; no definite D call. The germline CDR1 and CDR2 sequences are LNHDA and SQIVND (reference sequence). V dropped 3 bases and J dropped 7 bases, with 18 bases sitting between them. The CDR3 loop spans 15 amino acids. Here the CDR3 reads CASSMSHWSGYEAFF. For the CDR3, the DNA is TGTGCCAGTAGTATGTCGCACTGGTCGGGGTATGAAGCTTTCTTT.

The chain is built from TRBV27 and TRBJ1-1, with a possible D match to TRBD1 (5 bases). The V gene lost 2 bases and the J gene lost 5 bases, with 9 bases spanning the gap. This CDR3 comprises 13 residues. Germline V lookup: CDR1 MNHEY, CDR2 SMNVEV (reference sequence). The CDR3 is CASSLSGGTEAFF. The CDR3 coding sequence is TGTGCCAGCAGTTTAAGTGGGGGGACTGAAGCTTTCTTT.

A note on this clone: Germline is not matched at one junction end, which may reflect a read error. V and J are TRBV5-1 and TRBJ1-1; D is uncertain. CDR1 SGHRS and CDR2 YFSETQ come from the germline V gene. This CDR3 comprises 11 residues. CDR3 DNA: TGCGCCAGCAGCTTGAACAGTGAAGCTTTCTTT. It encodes CASSLNSEAFF.

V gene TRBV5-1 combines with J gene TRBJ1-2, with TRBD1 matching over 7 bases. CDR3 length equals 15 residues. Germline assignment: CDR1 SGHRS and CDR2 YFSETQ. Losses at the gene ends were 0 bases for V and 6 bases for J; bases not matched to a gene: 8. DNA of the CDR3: TGCGCCAGCAGCTTGGGCCCAGGGACAGTCGATGGCTACACCTTC. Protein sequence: CASSLGPGTVDGYTF.

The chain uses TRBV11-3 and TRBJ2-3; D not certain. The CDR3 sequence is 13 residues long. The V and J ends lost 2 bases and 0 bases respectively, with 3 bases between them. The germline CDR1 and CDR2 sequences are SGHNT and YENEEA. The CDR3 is CASSLSSTDTQYF. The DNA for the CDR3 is TGTGCCAGCAGCTTAAGCAGCACAGATACGCAGTATTTT.

CDR3 sequence: CASSLPTGGYTF. CDR3 sequence (DNA): TGTGCCAGCAGCTTACCAACGGGGGGCTACACCTTC. This chain links TRBV7-9 with TRBJ1-2; D not resolved. The V end was cut by 2 bases, the J end by 8 bases, with 9 bases between. The CDR3 is 12 amino acids. CDR1 is SEHNR and CDR2 is FQNEAQ in the germline V gene (reference sequence).